The entry that follows covers one T cell receptor (beta chain) sequence. This clone came up a few times. What this receptor recognizes is not known. The record has no base qualities; no much larger clone is one base away. The sample comes from a study of early stage breast cancer tumors (dated by TCRdb to between 2016 and 2019). As for the study more broadly: Of the roughly 15 invasive breast tumors, about a dozen were found to be estrogen receptor-positive, progesterone receptor-positive and HER2-negative. Of the approximately twelve ER+/PR+/HER2- tumors, eight were classified as invasive ductal carcinomas and four as invasive lobular carcinomas. On average, each sample got around 10-fold read coverage. Across all samples, about 2.9 million templates representing 1.2 million or so unique clonotypes were detected. Results and caveats for the whole study, not just this receptor: Because the cohort was small, analysis by tumor subtype was not possible. Bulk genomic DNA sequencing of unsorted cells missed chain pairing and functional markers such as CD4, CD8 and FOXP3. Enriched TCRB sequences shared across patients were mostly commonly generated sequences, unlikely to play an important role in the tumor microenvironment. Compared with adjacent normal breast tissue, tumors had higher clonality and approximately 2.5-fold greater T cell density. Repertoires from blood and normal breast were more alike than repertoires from blood and tumor, and in about 90% of the 16 patients, comparing each tissue with blood separated tumor from normal.

CDR1 and CDR2 are drawn from the germline V gene: SGHRS, YFSETQ. From the cysteine through the phenylalanine, the CDR3 covers 15 amino acids. Just the 45-base CDR3 DNA is kept, in frame starting at base 1. Compared with germline, V lacks 2 bases and J lacks 4 bases; bases without a gene match: 6. The study profiled bulk TCR beta-chain repertoires in matched peripheral blood, tumor and adjacent normal breast tissue taken from some 15 patients with early-stage breast cancer. Before surgery, whole blood (about 5-11 mL) was collected into EDTA tubes and processed within 2 hours. Peripheral blood mononuclear cells were isolated by Ficoll-Paque centrifugation in SepMate-50 tubes. PBMCs were cryopreserved in aliquots of roughly 2 to 4.5 million cells in 90% FBS with around 10% DMSO and kept in liquid nitrogen. Genomic DNA was extracted with the Qiagen AllPrep DNA/RNA Mini kit. Each sample was amplified in two independent genomic DNA replicates, using 0.5 ug for blood and around 1.6 ug for tumor or normal breast. Following the manufacturer's instructions, the ImmunoSeq Intro kit was used to carry out TCRB sequencing on genomic DNA. Multiplex PCR was run for around 28 cycles using proprietary primers and spike-in control sequences for absolute quantification. Single-end 150-bp reads were used to sequence an 87-bp fragment spanning the CDR3 plus the flanking V and J genes. Each lane of an Illumina MiSeq using version 3.0 chemistry carried seven multiplexed samples, with two replicates per sample. On the study's bioinformatics: The vendor's proprietary pipeline processed the raw data and merged both replicates into a single result for each sample. Productive rearrangements sharing the V-gene family, CDR3 amino acid sequence and J-gene segment were defined as clonotypes. To compute clonality, the normalized Shannon entropy (Pielou evenness) of TCRB abundances was subtracted from 1. T cell density was estimated by dividing total templates by the number of input cells inferred from the DNA input amount. Recon with default parameters was used to estimate total repertoire diversity and clonality. Tumor-enriched clonotypes were defined as having over 0.1% abundance in tumor and at least 32-fold higher abundance than in normal breast. This immuneACCESS table, as held by TCRdb, lists in-frame sequences with V and J called but not all clones. Of the missing ones, under half trace to an unresolved V gene in checked studies; the others have no known cause. V and J calls and clone size are as listed in that table; D and trimming were resolved from the DNA. Within this sample are tens of thousands of clones, with 65% to 75% of them counted one time only. Of the sample, 33% is held by the ten largest clones.

The TCR originated in a person aged 50-59 years with breast cancer. The V and J segments used are TRBV5-1 and TRBJ1-1; TRBD1 matches 9 bases in the middle. Sequencing was done on a sample of blood. CDR3 sequence: CASSFGDRAFTEAFF. The nucleotide sequence is given as TGCGCCAGCAGCTTCGGGGACAGGGCGTTCACTGAAGCTTTCTTT.